The subject of this entry is one T cell receptor (beta chain). In the original workflow: Amplification with reference gene primers provided the estimates of nucleated cell counts. Profiled with immunoSEQ multiplex PCR; TCRdb holds only in-frame clones, not every one. Clone size and V and J calls were adopted from that table, with D and trimming inferred from the DNA. This sample has 100,000 to 150,000 clones, with less than 90% found just once. This specimen belongs to a study of blood T cell repertoires in COVID-19. The CDR3 sequence is 15 residues long. Germline values: CDR1 KGHSH, CDR2 LQKENI. Trimming pared 3 bases from V and 4 bases from J, leaving 15 bases between.

Sequenced input: peripheral blood. The sequence derives from an elderly man with active or convalescent COVID-19. V is TRBV18 and J is TRBJ1-2; D not certain. As DNA, the CDR3 is TGTGCCAGCTCACCCTCGACGGAGCATCCCTATGGCTACACCTTC. Translating it yields CASSPSTEHPYGYTF. Together with reference TRBV18 and TRBJ1-2, the CDR3 gives the full variable domain: NAGVMQNPRHLVRRRGQEARLRCSPMKGHSHVYWYRQLPEEGLKFMVYLQKENIIDESGMPKERFSAEFPKEGPSILRIQQVVRGDSAAYFCASSPSTEHPYGYTFGSGTRLTVV.